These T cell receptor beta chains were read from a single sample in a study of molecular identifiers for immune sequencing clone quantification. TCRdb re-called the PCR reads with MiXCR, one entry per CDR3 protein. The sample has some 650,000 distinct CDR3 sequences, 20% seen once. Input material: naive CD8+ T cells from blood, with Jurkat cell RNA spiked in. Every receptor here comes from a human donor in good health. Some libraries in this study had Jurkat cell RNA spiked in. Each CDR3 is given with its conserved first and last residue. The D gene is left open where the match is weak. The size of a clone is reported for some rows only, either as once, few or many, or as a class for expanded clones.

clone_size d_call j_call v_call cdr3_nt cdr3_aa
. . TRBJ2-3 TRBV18 TGTGCCAGCCCGGACCCAGTCACAGATACGCAGTATTTT CASPDPVTDTQYF
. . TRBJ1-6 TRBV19 TGTGCCAGTAGTATCGACAGCTCCTATAATTCACCCCTCCACTTT CASSIDSSYNSPLHF
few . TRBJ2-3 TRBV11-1 TGTGCCAGCAGCTTAGGCGGGGCCCGCACAGATACGCAGTATTTT CASSLGGARTDTQYF
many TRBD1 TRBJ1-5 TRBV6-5 TGTGCCAGCAGTTATGGGACAGCAAATCAGCCCCAGCATTTT CASSYGTANQPQHF
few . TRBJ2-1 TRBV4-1 TGCGCCAGCAGCCTAATAGCGTCCCTCCTCCATGAGCAGTTCTTC CASSLIASLLHEQFF
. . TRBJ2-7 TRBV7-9 TGTGCCAGCAGCCCTCCGCTTAAGGGCCCCTTAAGCTCCTACGAGCAGTACTTC CASSPPLKGPLSSYEQYF
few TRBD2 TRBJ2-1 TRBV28 TGTGCCCCCCCGGAGGGGACTACTCCTTCAGATGAGCAGTTCTTC CAPPEGTTPSDEQFF
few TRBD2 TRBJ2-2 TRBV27 TGTGCCAGCAGCGGACTAGCGGGAGCGAACACCGGGGAGCTGTTTTTT CASSGLAGANTGELFF
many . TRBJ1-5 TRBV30 TGTGCCTGGAGTGTTGGGGGGGGAAATCAGCCCCAGCATTTT CAWSVGGGNQPQHF
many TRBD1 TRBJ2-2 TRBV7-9 TGTGCCAGCAGCCTAACCCGACCGGGACAGGGAGACACCGGGGAGCTGTTTTTT CASSLTRPGQGDTGELFF
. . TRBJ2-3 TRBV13 TGTGCCAGCAGCTTAGCGGAAATTATCACAGATACGCAGTATTTT CASSLAEIITDTQYF
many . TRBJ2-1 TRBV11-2 TGTGCCAGCAGCCGACAAGGACAGAAGTACAATGAGCAGTTCTTC CASSRQGQKYNEQFF
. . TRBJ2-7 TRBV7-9 TGTGCCAGCAGCGAAGGGACGGGACCCTACGAGCAGTACTTC CASSEGTGPYEQYF
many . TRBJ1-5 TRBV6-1 TGTGCCAGCAGTGTGGACACCCGTAGCAATCAGCCCCAGCATTTT CASSVDTRSNQPQHF
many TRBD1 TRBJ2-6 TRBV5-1 TGCGCCAGCAGCTTTATGTGGCAGGGGGTCACTGGGGCCAACGTCCTGACTTTC CASSFMWQGVTGANVLTF
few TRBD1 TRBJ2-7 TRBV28 TGTGCCAGCAGTGTACTCGGGACAGCCTCCTACGAGCAGTACTTC CASSVLGTASYEQYF
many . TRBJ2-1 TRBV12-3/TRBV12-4 TGTGCCAGCAGTTTGACAGTCTACAATGAGCAGTTCTTC CASSLTVYNEQFF
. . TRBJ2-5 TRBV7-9 TGTGCCAGCAGCTGGGGCCCCTTGGAGACCCAGTACTTC CASSWGPLETQYF
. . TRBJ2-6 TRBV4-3 TGCGCCTGCAGCCAAGATGGGGTAACTGGGGCCAACGTCCTGACTTTC CACSQDGVTGANVLTF
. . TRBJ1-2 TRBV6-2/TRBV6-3 TGTGCCAGCAGTTCCGGTGCGGGCTATGGCTACACCTTC CASSSGAGYGYTF
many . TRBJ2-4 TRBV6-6 TGTGCCAGCAGTTACTCGGACCAAAACATTCAGTACTTC CASSYSDQNIQYF
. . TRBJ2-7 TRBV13 TGTGCCGGCAGCCGAGACAGCTACGAGCAGTACTTC CAGSRDSYEQYF
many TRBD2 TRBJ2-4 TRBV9 TGTGCCAGCAGCGTAGAGCAGCGGGGGGCGATTCAGTACTTC CASSVEQRGAIQYF
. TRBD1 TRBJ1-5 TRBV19 TGTGCCAGTAGTGACTCTGACAGGGGCCGCAATCAGCCCCAGCATTTT CASSDSDRGRNQPQHF
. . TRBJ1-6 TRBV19 TGTGCCAGTAGTATTGGGCGCTGGGCTGATTCACCCCTCCACTTT CASSIGRWADSPLHF
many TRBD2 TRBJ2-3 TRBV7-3 TGTGCCAGCAGCTTAATACCTAGCGGTTCTAGCACAGATACGCAGTATTTT CASSLIPSGSSTDTQYF
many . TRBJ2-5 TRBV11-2 TGTGCCAGCAATGGGTACGGGGCAGAGACCCAGTACTTC CASNGYGAETQYF
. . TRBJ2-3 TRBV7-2 TGTGCCAGCAGCTTAATCGCGTTCAGTAGCACAGATACGCAGTATTTT CASSLIAFSSTDTQYF
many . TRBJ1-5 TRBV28 TGTGCCAGCAGCATCCCCCGGGGGAGCAATCAGCCCCAGCATTTT CASSIPRGSNQPQHF
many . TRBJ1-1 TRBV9 TGCGCCAGCAGCGGTTCGAACACTGAAGCTTTCTTT CASSGSNTEAFF